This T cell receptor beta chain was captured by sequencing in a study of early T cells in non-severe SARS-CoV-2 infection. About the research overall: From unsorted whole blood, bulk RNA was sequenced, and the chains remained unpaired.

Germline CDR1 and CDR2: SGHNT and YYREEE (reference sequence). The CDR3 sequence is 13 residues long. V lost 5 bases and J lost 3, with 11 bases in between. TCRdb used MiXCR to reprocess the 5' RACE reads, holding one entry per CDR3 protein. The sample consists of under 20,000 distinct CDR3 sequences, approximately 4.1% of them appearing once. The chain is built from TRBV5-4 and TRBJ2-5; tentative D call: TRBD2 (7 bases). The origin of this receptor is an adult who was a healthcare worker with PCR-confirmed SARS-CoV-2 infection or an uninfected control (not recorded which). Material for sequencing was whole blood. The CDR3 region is CASSRGGEETQYF. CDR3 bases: TGTGCCAGCAGTAGAGGGGGGGAAGAGACCCAGTACTTC.